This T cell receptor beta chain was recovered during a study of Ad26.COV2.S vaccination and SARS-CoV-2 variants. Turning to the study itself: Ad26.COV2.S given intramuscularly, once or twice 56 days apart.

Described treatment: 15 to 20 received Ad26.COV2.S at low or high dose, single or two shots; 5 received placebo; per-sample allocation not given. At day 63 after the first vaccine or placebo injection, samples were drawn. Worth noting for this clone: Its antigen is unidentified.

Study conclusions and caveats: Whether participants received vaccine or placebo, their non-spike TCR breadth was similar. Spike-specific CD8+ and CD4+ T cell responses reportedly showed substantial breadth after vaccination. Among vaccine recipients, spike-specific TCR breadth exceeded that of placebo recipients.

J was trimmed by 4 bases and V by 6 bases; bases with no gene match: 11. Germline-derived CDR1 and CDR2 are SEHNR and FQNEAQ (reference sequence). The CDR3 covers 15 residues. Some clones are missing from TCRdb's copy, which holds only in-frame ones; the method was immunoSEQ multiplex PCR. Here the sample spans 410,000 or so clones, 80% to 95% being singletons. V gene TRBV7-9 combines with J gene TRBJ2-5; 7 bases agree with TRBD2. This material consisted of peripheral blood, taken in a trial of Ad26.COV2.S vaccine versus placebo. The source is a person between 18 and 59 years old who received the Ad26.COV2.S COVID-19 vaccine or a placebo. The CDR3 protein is CASRDRAGVGETQYF. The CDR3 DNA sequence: TGTGCCAGCAGGGACCGGGCGGGAGTCGGAGAGACCCAGTACTTC.